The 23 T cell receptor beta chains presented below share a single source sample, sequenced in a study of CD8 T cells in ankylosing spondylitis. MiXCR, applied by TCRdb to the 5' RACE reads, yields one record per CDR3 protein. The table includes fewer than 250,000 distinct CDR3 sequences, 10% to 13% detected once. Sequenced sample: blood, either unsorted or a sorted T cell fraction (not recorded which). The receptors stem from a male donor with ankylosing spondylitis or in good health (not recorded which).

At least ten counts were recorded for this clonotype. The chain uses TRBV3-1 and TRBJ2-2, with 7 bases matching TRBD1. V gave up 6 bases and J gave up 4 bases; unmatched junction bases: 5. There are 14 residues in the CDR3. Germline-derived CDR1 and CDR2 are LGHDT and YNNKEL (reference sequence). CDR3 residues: CASRRDRTTGELFF. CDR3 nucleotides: TGTGCCAGCAGGAGGGACAGAACCACCGGGGAGCTGTTTTTT.

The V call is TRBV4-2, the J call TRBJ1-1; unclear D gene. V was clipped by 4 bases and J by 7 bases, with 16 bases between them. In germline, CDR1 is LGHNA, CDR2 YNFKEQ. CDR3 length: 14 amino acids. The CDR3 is CASSPRLIWGEAFF. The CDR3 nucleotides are TGTGCCAGCAGCCCCCGTCTAATCTGGGGTGAAGCTTTCTTT.

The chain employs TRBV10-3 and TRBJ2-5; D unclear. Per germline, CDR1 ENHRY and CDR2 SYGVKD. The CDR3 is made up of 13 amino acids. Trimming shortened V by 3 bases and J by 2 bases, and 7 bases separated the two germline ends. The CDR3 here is CAISDRSQETQYF. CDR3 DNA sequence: TGTGCCATCAGTGACAGGTCTCAAGAGACCCAGTACTTC.

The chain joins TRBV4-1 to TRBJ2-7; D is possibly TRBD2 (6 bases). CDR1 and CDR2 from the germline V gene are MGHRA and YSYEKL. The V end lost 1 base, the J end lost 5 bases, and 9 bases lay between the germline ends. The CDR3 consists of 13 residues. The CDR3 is CASSQVEGNEQYF. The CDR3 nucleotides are TGCGCCAGCAGCCAAGTGGAGGGTAACGAGCAGTACTTC.

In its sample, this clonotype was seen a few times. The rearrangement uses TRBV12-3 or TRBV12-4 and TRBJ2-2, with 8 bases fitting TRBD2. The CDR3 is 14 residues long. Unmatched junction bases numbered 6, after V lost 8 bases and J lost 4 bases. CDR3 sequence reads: CASSWTSRTGELFF. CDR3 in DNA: TGTGCCAGCTCCTGGACTAGCCGCACCGGGGAGCTGTTTTTT.

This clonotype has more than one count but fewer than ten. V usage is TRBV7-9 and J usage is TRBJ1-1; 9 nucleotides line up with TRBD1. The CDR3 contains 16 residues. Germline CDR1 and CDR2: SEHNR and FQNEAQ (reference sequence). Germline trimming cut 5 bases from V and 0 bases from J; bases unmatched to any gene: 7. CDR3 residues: CASSPGTGFMNTEAFF. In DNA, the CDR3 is TGTGCCAGCAGCCCCGGGACAGGGTTCATGAACACTGAAGCTTTCTTT.

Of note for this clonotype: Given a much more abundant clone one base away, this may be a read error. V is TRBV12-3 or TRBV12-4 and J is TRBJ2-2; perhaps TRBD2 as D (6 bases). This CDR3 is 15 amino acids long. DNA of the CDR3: TGTGCCAGCACCGAAAGGAGGGGAAGCACCGAGGAGCTGTTTTTT. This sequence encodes CASTERRGSTEELFF.

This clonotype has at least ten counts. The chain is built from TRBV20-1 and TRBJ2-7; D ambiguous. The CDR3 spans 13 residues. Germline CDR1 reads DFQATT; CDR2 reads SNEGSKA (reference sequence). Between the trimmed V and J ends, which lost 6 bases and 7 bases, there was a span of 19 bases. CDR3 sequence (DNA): TGCAGTGCAAAGGGCGCGGCGGCGAGAGAGCAGTACTTC. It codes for CSAKGAAAREQYF.

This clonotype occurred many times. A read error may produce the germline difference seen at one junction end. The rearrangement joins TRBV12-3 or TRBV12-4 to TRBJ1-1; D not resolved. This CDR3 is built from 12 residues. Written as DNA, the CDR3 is TGTGCCAGCAGCTTAGATCGGATTCGAGCTTTCTTT. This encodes CASSLDRIRAFF.

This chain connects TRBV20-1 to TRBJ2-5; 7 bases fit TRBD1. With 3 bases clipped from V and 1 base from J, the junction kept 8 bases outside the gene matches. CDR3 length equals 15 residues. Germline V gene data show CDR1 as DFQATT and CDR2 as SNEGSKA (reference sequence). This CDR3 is CSARGNRGFQETQYF. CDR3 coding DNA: TGCAGTGCTAGGGGGAACAGGGGTTTCCAAGAGACCCAGTACTTC.

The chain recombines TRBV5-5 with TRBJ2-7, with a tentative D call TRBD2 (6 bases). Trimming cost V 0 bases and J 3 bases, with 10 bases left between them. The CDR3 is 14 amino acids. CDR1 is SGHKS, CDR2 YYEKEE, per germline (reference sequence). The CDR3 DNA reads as TGTGCCAGCAGCTTGGGCCTAGCGCTCTACGAGCAGTACTTC. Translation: CASSLGLALYEQYF. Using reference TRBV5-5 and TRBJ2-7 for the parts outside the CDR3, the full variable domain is DAGVTQSPTHLIKTRGQQVTLRCSPISGHKSVSWYQQVLGQGPQFIFQYYEKEERGRGNFPDRFSARQFPNYSSELNVNALLLGDSALYLCASSLGLALYEQYFGPGTRLTVT.

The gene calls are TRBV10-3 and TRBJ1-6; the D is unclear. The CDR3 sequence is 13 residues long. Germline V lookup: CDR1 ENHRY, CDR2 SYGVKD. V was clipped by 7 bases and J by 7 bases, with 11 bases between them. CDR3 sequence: CAITAEPNSPLHF. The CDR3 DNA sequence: TGTGCCATCACTGCAGAGCCCAATTCACCCCTCCACTTT.

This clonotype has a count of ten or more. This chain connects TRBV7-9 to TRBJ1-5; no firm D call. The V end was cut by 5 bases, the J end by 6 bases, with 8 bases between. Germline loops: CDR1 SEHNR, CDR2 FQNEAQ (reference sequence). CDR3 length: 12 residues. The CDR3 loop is CASSRNGQPQHF. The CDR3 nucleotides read TGTGCCAGCAGCCGGAACGGTCAGCCCCAGCATTTT.

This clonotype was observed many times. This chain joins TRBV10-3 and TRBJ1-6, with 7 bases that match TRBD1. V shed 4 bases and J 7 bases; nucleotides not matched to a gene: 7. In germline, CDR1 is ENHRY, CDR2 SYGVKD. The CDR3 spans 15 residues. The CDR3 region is CAISGDRQGNSPLHF. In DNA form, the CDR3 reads TGTGCCATCAGTGGAGACCGACAGGGAAATTCACCCCTCCACTTT.

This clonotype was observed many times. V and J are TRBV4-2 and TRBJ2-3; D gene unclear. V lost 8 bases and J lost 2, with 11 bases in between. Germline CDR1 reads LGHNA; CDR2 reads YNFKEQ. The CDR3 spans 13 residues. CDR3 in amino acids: CASGKGDTDTQYF. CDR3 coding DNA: TGTGCCAGCGGCAAGGGTGACACAGATACGCAGTATTTT.

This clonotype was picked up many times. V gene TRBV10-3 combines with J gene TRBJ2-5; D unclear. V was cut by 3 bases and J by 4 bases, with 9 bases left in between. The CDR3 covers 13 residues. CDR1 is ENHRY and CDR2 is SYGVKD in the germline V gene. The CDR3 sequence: CAISDLDGETQYF. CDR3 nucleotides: TGTGCCATCAGTGATCTAGATGGAGAGACCCAGTACTTC.

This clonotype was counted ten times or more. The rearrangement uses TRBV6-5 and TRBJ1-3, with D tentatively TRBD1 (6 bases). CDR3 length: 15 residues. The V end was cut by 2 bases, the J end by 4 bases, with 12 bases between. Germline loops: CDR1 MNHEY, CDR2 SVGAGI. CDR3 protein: CASSYGQGMGNTIYF. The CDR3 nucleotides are TGTGCCAGCAGTTACGGGCAGGGGATGGGAAACACCATATATTTT.

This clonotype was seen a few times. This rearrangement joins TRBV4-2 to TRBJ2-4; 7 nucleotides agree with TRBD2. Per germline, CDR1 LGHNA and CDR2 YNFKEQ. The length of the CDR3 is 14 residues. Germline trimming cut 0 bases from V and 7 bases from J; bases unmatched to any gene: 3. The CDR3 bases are TGTGCCAGCAGCCAAGAGAGGGAGGGGAACATTCAGTACTTC. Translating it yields CASSQEREGNIQYF.

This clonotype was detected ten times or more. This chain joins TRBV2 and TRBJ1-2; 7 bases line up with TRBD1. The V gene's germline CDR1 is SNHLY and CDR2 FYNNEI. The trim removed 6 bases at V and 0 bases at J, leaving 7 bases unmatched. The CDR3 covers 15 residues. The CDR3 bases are TGTGCCAGCAGAACCGGGACAGCTCCTAACTATGGCTACACCTTC. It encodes CASRTGTAPNYGYTF.

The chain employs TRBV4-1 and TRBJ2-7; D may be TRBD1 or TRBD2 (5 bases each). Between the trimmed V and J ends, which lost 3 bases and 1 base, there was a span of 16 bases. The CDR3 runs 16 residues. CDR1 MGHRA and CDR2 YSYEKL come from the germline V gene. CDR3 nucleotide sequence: TGCGCCAGCAGCCACCCCTGGCCGGGACCATCCTACGAGCAGTACTTC. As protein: CASSHPWPGPSYEQYF.

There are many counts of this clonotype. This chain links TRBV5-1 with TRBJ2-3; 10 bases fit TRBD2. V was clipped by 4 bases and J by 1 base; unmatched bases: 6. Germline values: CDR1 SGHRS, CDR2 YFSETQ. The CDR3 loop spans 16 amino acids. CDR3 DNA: TGCGCCAGCAGCGGACTAGCGGACGGTGGCACAGATACGCAGTATTTT. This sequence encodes CASSGLADGGTDTQYF.

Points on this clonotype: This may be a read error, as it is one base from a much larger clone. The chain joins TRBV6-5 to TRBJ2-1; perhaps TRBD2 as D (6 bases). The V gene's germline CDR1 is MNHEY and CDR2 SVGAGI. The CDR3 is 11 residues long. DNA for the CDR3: TGTGCCGGCAGTTATCTGGGGGGGCAGTTCTTC. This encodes CAGSYLGGQFF.

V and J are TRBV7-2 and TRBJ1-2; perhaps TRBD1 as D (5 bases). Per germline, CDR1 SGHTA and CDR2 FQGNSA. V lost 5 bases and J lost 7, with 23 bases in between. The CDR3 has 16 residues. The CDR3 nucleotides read TGTGCCAGCAGCATAACTCCTCCGACAGATAACCTTGGCTACACCTTC. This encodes CASSITPPTDNLGYTF. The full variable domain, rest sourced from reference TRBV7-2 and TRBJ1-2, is GAGVSQSPSNKVTEKGKDVELRCDPISGHTALYWYRQSLGQGLEFLIYFQGNSAPDKSGLPSDRFSAERTGGSVSTLTIQRTQQEDSAVYLCASSITPPTDNLGYTFGSGTRLTVV.